The 29 T cell receptor beta chains given below trace back to one sample, sequenced in a study of cytomegalovirus exposure and HLA in healthy donors. Primers: 60 Vbeta forward and 13 Jbeta reverse. Repertoires were generated with immunoSEQ multiplex PCR, while TCRdb's copy carries only in-frame clones and drops some. The sample shows about 130,000 clones, 82% of them seen only once. Sequencing input: PBMCs. These receptors were collected from a boy aged 2-9 years in good health and CMV-seronegative.

This chain joins TRBV7-9 and TRBJ2-5; D unresolved. Germline V gene lookup returns CDR1 SEHNR and CDR2 FQNEAQ (reference sequence). The CDR3 is 12 residues long. Trimming took off 6 bases at V and 5 bases at J, with 10 bases between the two ends. The CDR3 sequence: CASRSRSETQYF. The CDR3 DNA reads TGTGCCAGCAGGTCTCGAAGCGAGACCCAGTACTTC. The complete variable domain, with remaining parts taken from reference TRBV7-9 and TRBJ2-5, reads DTGVSQNPRHKITKRGQNVTFRCDPISEHNRLYWYRQTLGQGPEFLTYFQNEAQLEKSRLLSDRFSAERPKGSFSTLEIQRTEQGDSAMYLCASRSRSETQYFGPGTRLLVL.

The chain links TRBV10-3 to TRBJ2-1; 12 bases align to TRBD2. V gave up 4 bases and J gave up 6 bases; unmatched junction bases: 13. From germline, CDR1 is ENHRY and CDR2 SYGVKD. The CDR3 spans 18 residues. DNA for the CDR3: TGTGCCATCAGTGGCACTAGCGGGGGGACGGGGGGTAGCAATGAGCAGTTCTTC. The encoded protein is CAISGTSGGTGGSNEQFF.

The chain is built from TRBV10-3 and TRBJ2-7; 7 nucleotides match TRBD1. This CDR3 is 14 amino acids long. J lost 2 bases, V lost 3 bases, and 4 bases had no gene match. CDR1 ENHRY and CDR2 SYGVKD come from the germline V gene. CDR3 sequence: CAISDGDRPYEQYV. In nucleotides, the CDR3 is TGTGCCATCAGTGACGGGGACAGACCCTACGAGCAGTACGTC.

V usage is TRBV15 and J usage is TRBJ2-2; 9 bases are a match to TRBD1. V shed 9 bases and J 6 bases; nucleotides not matched to a gene: 8. The CDR3 loop spans 14 amino acids. Germline CDR1 LNHNV, CDR2 YYDKDF (reference sequence). CDR3 nucleotide sequence: TGTGCCACGGTCGAACAGGGGGCATCCGGGGAGCTGTTTTTT. Protein product: CATVEQGASGELFF.

The chain employs TRBV10-3 and TRBJ1-1; 7 bases agree with TRBD1. This CDR3 spans 14 amino acids. With V trimmed by 6 bases and J by 1 base, 5 bases remained unmatched. Germline V CDR1 and CDR2: ENHRY, SYGVKD. The CDR3 DNA sequence: TGTGCCATCAGCACCAGACAGGGGAACACTGAAGCTTTCTTT. Protein product: CAISTRQGNTEAFF.

This chain connects TRBV6-5 to TRBJ1-2; D is undetermined. The V end was cut by 2 bases, the J end by 8 bases, with 12 bases between. CDR1 is MNHEY, CDR2 SVGAGI, per germline. CDR3 length equals 13 residues. In DNA form, the CDR3 reads TGTGCCAGCAGTTACAATGAGGAGTTCGGCTACACCTTC. Translation: CASSYNEEFGYTF.

This clone was seen just once. The sample has other DNA sequences that encode this CDR3 too. The genes are TRBV10-3 and TRBJ2-2; 10 positions agree with TRBD2. The CDR3 sequence is 17 residues long. With 0 bases clipped from V and 2 bases from J, the junction kept 3 bases outside the gene matches. Germline CDR1 and CDR2: ENHRY and SYGVKD. CDR3 sequence reads: CAISESGLAINTGELFF. The CDR3 DNA reads as TGTGCCATCAGTGAGTCGGGACTAGCGATTAACACCGGGGAGCTGTTTTTT.

The chain couples TRBV18 to TRBJ1-1, with TRBD1 matching 7 bases. Unmatched junction bases numbered 10, after V lost 6 bases and J lost 3 bases. The CDR3 spans 15 residues. Germline V gene lookup returns CDR1 KGHSH and CDR2 LQKENI. The CDR3 sequence is CASSLTDRVDTEAFF. The CDR3 coding sequence is TGTGCCAGCTCCCTCACAGACAGGGTGGACACTGAAGCTTTCTTT.

Written as DNA, the CDR3 is TGTGCCAGCAGAACACAGGGAAGCTCACCCCTCCACTTT. This encodes CASRTQGSSPLHF. The V call is TRBV5-4, the J call TRBJ1-6; perhaps TRBD1 as D (6 bases). The ends were cut back, 5 bases at V and 10 bases at J, with 13 bases in the middle. The CDR3 consists of 13 residues. Germline loops: CDR1 SGHNT, CDR2 YYREEE (reference sequence). Drawing the rest from reference TRBV5-4 and TRBJ1-6, the complete variable domain is ETGVTQSPTHLIKTRGQQVTLRCSSQSGHNTVSWYQQALGQGPQFIFQYYREEENGRGNFPPRFSGLQFPNYSSELNVNALELDDSALYLCASRTQGSSPLHFGNGTRLTVT.

V usage is TRBV7-2 and J usage is TRBJ2-1; 11 nucleotides align to TRBD2. This CDR3 has 18 residues. In germline, CDR1 is SGHTA, CDR2 FQGNSA. J was trimmed by 2 bases and V by 1 base; bases with no gene match: 7. The CDR3 is CASSLVRTSGQAYNEQFF. CDR3 in DNA: TGTGCCAGCAGCTTAGTCCGGACTAGCGGGCAAGCCTACAATGAGCAGTTCTTC.

This chain joins TRBV30 and TRBJ2-5; D is uncertain. Germline V gene sequence: CDR1 GTSNPN, CDR2 SVGIG (reference sequence). The ends were cut back, 0 bases at V and 3 bases at J, with 2 bases in the middle. This CDR3 comprises 11 residues. CDR3 DNA: TGTGCCTGGAGTGTTAAAGAGACCCAGTACTTC. Translating gives CAWSVKETQYF.

This clone was recorded a few times. The chain uses TRBV7-2 and TRBJ1-4; D remains unclear. V was pared by 0 bases and J by 5 bases, with 13 bases between. This CDR3 spans 16 amino acids. From germline, CDR1 is SGHTA and CDR2 FQGNSA. CDR3 amino acids: CASSLASPGGNEKLFF. The CDR3 DNA follows: TGTGCCAGCAGCTTAGCGTCCCCCGGCGGGAATGAAAAACTGTTTTTT.

This rearrangement joins TRBV13 to TRBJ1-4, with D possibly matching TRBD1 (6 bases). Germline-derived CDR1 and CDR2 are PRHDT and FYEKMQ (reference sequence). This CDR3 contains 18 residues. The V end lost 5 bases, the J end lost 0 bases, and 19 bases lay between the germline ends. Here the CDR3 DNA reads TGTGCCAGCAGCCAGGACAGCACATCCTTATCAACTAATGAAAAACTGTTTTTT. As protein: CASSQDSTSLSTNEKLFF.

This chain uses TRBV5-6 with TRBJ2-7; D is possibly TRBD2 (6 bases). The CDR3 is 14 residues long. V shed 1 base and J shed 4 bases, with 12 bases lying between them. CDR1 and CDR2 from the germline V gene are SGHDT and YYEEEE. CDR3 region: CASSLMGGLYEQYF. In DNA form, the CDR3 reads TGTGCCAGCAGCTTGATGGGGGGACTTTACGAGCAGTACTTC.

The CDR3 here is CASSFRDNPYEQYF. In nucleotides, the CDR3 is TGTGCCAGCAGTTTCCGGGACAATCCGTACGAGCAGTACTTC. The V gene is TRBV27, the J gene TRBJ2-7; TRBD1 is a possible D gene (6 bases). The CDR3 consists of 14 residues. Per germline, CDR1 MNHEY and CDR2 SMNVEV (reference sequence). The ends were cut back, 3 bases at V and 4 bases at J, with 13 bases in the middle.

The rearrangement joins TRBV19 to TRBJ1-4; D might be TRBD1 (6 bases). The CDR3 length is 15 residues. The germline V gene encodes CDR1 LNHDA and CDR2 SQIVND (reference sequence). Trimming cost V 2 bases and J 4 bases, with 11 bases left between them. The CDR3 DNA reads as TGTGCCAGTAGTATACGTAGGACAGATAATGAAAAACTGTTTTTT. As protein: CASSIRRTDNEKLFF.

This chain joins TRBV5-6 and TRBJ2-5; the match to TRBD1 covers 9 bases. Looked up from germline, CDR1 is SGHDT and CDR2 is YYEEEE. The CDR3 totals 15 residues. With 4 bases clipped from V and 4 bases from J, the junction kept 8 bases outside the gene matches. This CDR3 is CASSLDRGRGETQYF. DNA for the CDR3: TGTGCCAGCAGCCTGGACAGGGGTCGGGGAGAGACCCAGTACTTC.

This clone was seen just once. J is TRBJ2-7 and V is TRBV7-9, with D perhaps matching TRBD2 (7 bases). This CDR3 has 15 amino acids. Germline CDR1 reads SEHNR; CDR2 reads FQNEAQ (reference sequence). Trimming stripped 5 bases from V and 4 bases from J, with 18 bases between. CDR3 sequence: CASSQMGGADYEQYF. The CDR3 region has the DNA TGTGCCAGCAGCCAAATGGGGGGGGCGGATTACGAGCAGTACTTC.

The chain employs TRBV19 and TRBJ1-5; D not certain. The CDR3 is made up of 15 amino acids. Trimming left V 3 bases short and J 4 bases short, with 13 bases between. Germline V CDR1 and CDR2: LNHDA, SQIVND (reference sequence). CDR3 region: CASSMLPAGNQPQHF. The CDR3 DNA reads TGTGCCAGTAGTATGCTCCCGGCGGGAAATCAGCCCCAGCATTTT.

This chain uses TRBV19 with TRBJ2-5; TRBD2 matches 7 bases. After removal of 7 bases from V and 0 bases from J, the junction contained 8 bases not matched to a gene. Germline assignment: CDR1 LNHDA and CDR2 SQIVND (reference sequence). The CDR3 covers 15 residues. DNA for the CDR3: TGTGCCAGTACCCTGGTCCTAGCGGACCAAGAGACCCAGTACTTC. As protein: CASTLVLADQETQYF.

This chain connects TRBV9 to TRBJ1-2; no clear D. The germline V and J ends were trimmed by 4 bases and 8 bases, with 18 bases remaining between them. CDR1 and CDR2 from the germline V gene are SGDLS and YYNGEE. The CDR3 covers 14 residues. CDR3 sequence (DNA): TGTGCCAGCAGCACTCCTCACCAGGCACGAGGCTACACCTTC. It codes for CASSTPHQARGYTF.

The chain is built from TRBV6-1 and TRBJ2-3; TRBD1 is a possible D gene (6 bases). With 8 bases removed from V and 9 bases from J, the gap between germline ends came to 21 bases. Germline lookup yields CDR1 MNHNS and CDR2 SASEGT. CDR3 size: 14 residues. The CDR3 is CASGIGGWGETQYF. CDR3 DNA sequence: TGTGCCAGCGGTATAGGGGGATGGGGAGAAACGCAGTATTTT.

This rearrangement joins TRBV29-1 to TRBJ2-7; D is perhaps TRBD1 (6 bases). The CDR3 spans 14 residues. CDR1 is SQVTM and CDR2 is ANQGSEA in the germline V gene. V shed 5 bases and J shed 3 bases, with 17 bases lying between them. CDR3 region: CSVRIPGHFYEQYF. DNA of the CDR3: TGCAGCGTTCGAATTCCGGGACATTTCTACGAGCAGTACTTC.

The chain recombines TRBV6-6 with TRBJ2-7; 7 bases line up with TRBD2. V shed 0 bases and J 7 bases; nucleotides not matched to a gene: 0. The CDR3 runs to 12 residues. Germline V gene sequence: CDR1 MNHNY, CDR2 SVGAGI (reference sequence). The CDR3 loop reads CASSYSGGEQYF. Written as DNA, the CDR3 is TGTGCCAGCAGTTACTCCGGGGGGGAGCAGTACTTC.

CDR3 coding DNA: TGTGCCAGCAGCTTTGGGGGCCCCACAGATACGCAGTATTTT. Translation gives CASSFGGPTDTQYF. V and J are TRBV7-8 and TRBJ2-3, with TRBD1 as a possible D gene (6 bases). The CDR3 is 14 residues long. Germline V lookup: CDR1 SGHVS, CDR2 FQNEAQ. Trimming stripped 3 bases from V and 2 bases from J, with 9 bases between.

This clone was counted once. The chain is built from TRBV7-2 and TRBJ1-5; 7 nucleotides agree with TRBD1. Germline V gives CDR1 SGHTA, CDR2 FQGNSA. Trimming took 4 bases from V and 0 from J; bases not matched to a gene: 6. CDR3 length: 16 residues. The DNA of the CDR3 is TGTGCCAGCAGCTCACAGGGGCCCCTTAGCAATCAGCCCCAGCATTTT. Its protein is CASSSQGPLSNQPQHF.

This clone turned up a few times. The chain links TRBV29-1 to TRBJ2-5; 7 bases are a match to TRBD1. Germline V CDR1 and CDR2: SQVTM, ANQGSEA. This CDR3 spans 15 amino acids. V lost 2 bases and J lost 5; bases outside the gene matches: 11. The CDR3 reads CSVEKAPQGSETQYF. In nucleotides, the CDR3 is TGCAGCGTTGAAAAGGCGCCACAGGGGTCGGAGACCCAGTACTTC.

The chain couples TRBV2 to TRBJ1-4; a possible D gene is TRBD1 (6 bases). This CDR3 contains 15 residues. V shed 6 bases and J shed 0 bases, with 11 bases lying between them. Germline V lookup: CDR1 SNHLY, CDR2 FYNNEI. This chain's CDR3 is CASRADRSTNEKLFF. DNA for the CDR3: TGTGCCAGCAGGGCCGACAGGTCAACTAATGAAAAACTGTTTTTT.

The chain links TRBV6-5 to TRBJ1-2; D is perhaps TRBD1 (6 bases). Germline V gene data show CDR1 as MNHEY and CDR2 as SVGAGI. The CDR3 contains 14 residues. V lost 0 bases, J lost 6 bases, and 11 bases lay in between. CDR3 nucleotide sequence: TGTGCCAGCAGTTACTCCGGGGGGCTTGATGGCTACACCTTC. It codes for CASSYSGGLDGYTF.